This note documents a single T cell receptor (beta chain) sequence. The sample is drawn from a study of blood T cell repertoires in COVID-19. Background on the study: T cells, B-cell-depleted T cells, or PBMCs provided the cDNA or gDNA that served as material.

V shed 1 base and J 3 bases; nucleotides not matched to a gene: 3. The CDR3 sequence is 15 residues long. Germline assignment: CDR1 MGHRA and CDR2 YSYEKL. Using immunoSEQ multiplex PCR, the repertoire was profiled, and TCRdb retains in-frame clones only, with some absent. The profile shows over 45,000 clones, less than 95% of them singletons. This sequence originates from a man aged 65-85 years with acute or convalescent COVID-19. Sequencing used peripheral blood. V and J are TRBV4-1 and TRBJ2-1; 7 nucleotides agree with TRBD1. This CDR3 is CASSQGQGVYNEQFF. CDR3 nucleotides: TGCGCCAGCAGCCAAGGGCAGGGGGTCTACAATGAGCAGTTCTTC.